This T cell receptor (beta chain) was obtained from a study of vaccination effects on CD4 cells after COVID-19. Sequencing was preceded by expansion of antigen-specific CD4+ T cells with viral peptide pools in the ViraFEST assay. Researchers isolated CD4+ T cells once less than twelve days of culture had elapsed. It was two doses of either the BNT162b2 or mRNA-1273 vaccine that participants received. In germline, CDR1 is KGHDR, CDR2 SFDVKD. The V and J ends lost 4 bases and 10 bases respectively, with 10 bases between them. This CDR3 contains 12 residues. About this clone itself: Its target is not known.

TCRdb's copy holds only in-frame clones and misses some; the assay was immunoSEQ multiplex PCR. The sample contains 25,000 to 30,000 clones, almost 75% of which appear only once. This sequence joins TRBV24-1 and TRBJ2-1; weak D call: TRBD2 (5 bases). Sequenced material: CD4+ T cells from PBMCs cultured with HCoV-229E spike peptides, taken after COVID-19 vaccination. This sequence was found in a human donor who received a COVID-19 vaccine. CDR3 sequence (DNA): TGTGCCACCAGTGACCTTCTAGCAGAGCAGTTCTTC. The encoded protein is CATSDLLAEQFF.